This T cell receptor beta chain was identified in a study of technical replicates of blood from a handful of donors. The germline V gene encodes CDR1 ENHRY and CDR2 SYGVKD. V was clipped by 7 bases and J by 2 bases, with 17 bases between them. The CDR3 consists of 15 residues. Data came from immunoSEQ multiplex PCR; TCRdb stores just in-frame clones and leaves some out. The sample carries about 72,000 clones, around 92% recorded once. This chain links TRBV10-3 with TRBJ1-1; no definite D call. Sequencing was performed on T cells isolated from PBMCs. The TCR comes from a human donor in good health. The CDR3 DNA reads TGTGCCATCAACCCATCAAAGAGGCTAAACACTGAAGCTTTCTTT. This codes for CAINPSKRLNTEAFF.